This T cell receptor beta chain was captured in a study of beta chain features in type 1 diabetes. The isolated RNA, all of it, was reverse transcribed, so expressed TCRB transcripts were what got sequenced. This table comes from immunoSEQ multiplex PCR, and its TCRdb copy is limited to in-frame clones, with some not included. The data show under 350,000 clones, 8% seen once. Whole-study results and caveats: People with Type 1 diabetes carried modestly yet significantly shorter TCRB CDR3s in all four CD4+ subsets. Patients' naive, central memory and Treg TCRB repertoires seemed closer to one another than those of healthy donors.

Remarks on this clone: The antigen is undetermined.

The TCR comes from a woman under 30 in good health. Sequencing used central memory CD4+ T cells from blood.

CDR3 residues: CAISERIGAENQPQHF. In nucleotides, the CDR3 is TGTGCCATCAGTGAGCGGATAGGGGCCGAAAATCAGCCCCAGCATTTT. The rearrangement links TRBV10-3 to TRBJ1-5; D might be TRBD1 (5 bases). The CDR3 extends over 16 amino acids. CDR1 ENHRY and CDR2 SYGVKD come from the germline V gene. Trimming left V 2 bases short and J 4 bases short, with 15 bases between.